This T cell receptor beta chain was sequenced for a study of blood T cell repertoires in COVID-19. As for the study in general: PBMCs, B-cell-depleted T cells, or T cells were the source of the cDNA or gDNA that made up the material.

While infection was still active, Seattle patients were enrolled and then followed longitudinally. How the authors handled the data: Cell counts per sample came from amplifying reference gene primers. Some clones are missing from TCRdb's copy, which holds only in-frame ones; the method was immunoSEQ multiplex PCR. V, J and clone size are taken as reported in that table, and D and trimming were inferred from the DNA itself. The sample contains 260,000 or so clones, roughly 81% of which appear only once. Trimming pared 2 bases from V and 2 bases from J, leaving 10 bases between. There are 14 residues in the CDR3. Germline V gene lookup returns CDR1 SEHNR and CDR2 FQNEAQ (reference sequence).

Sequences were obtained from peripheral blood. The rearrangement joins TRBV7-9 to TRBJ2-7; D remains unclear. The sequence derives from a woman older than 75 with COVID-19, enrolled during active disease. The CDR3 coding sequence is TGTGCCAGCAGCTTAATTTCAGTAACCTACGAGCAGTACTTC. Translation gives CASSLISVTYEQYF.